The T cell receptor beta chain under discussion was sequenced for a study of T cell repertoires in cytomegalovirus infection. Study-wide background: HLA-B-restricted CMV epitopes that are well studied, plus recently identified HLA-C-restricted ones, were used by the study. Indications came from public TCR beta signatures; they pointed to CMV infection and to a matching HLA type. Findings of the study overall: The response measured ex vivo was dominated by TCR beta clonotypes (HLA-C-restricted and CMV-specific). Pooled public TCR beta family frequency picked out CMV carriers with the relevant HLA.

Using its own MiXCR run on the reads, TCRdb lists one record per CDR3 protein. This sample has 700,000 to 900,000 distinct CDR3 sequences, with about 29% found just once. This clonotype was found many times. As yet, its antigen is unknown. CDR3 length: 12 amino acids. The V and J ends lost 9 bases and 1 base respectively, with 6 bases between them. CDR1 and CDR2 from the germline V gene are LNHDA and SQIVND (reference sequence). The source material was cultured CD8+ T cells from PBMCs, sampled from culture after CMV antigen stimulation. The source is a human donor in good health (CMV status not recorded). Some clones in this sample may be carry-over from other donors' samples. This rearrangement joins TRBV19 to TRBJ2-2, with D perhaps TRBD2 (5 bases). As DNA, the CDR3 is TGTGCCAGCAGCGGGAACACCGGGGAGCTGTTTTTT. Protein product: CASSGNTGELFF.